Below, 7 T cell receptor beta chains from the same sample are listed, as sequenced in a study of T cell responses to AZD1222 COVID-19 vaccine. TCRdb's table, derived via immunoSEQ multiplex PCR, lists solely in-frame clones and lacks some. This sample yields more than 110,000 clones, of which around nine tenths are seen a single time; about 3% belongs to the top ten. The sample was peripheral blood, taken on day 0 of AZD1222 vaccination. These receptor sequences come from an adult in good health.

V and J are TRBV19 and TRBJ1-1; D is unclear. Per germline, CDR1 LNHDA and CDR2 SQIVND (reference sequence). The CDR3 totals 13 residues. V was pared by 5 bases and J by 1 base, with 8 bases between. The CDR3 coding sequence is TGTGCCAGTAGTCCCCCAGGGAACACTGAAGCTTTCTTT. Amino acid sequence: CASSPPGNTEAFF.

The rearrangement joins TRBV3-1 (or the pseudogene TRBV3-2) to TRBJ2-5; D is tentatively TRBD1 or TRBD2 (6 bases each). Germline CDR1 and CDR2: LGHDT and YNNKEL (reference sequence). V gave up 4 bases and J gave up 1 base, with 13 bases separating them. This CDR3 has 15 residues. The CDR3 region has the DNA TGTGCCAGCAGCCCCCCGGGGGCACTCCAAGAGACCCAGTACTTC. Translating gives CASSPPGALQETQYF.

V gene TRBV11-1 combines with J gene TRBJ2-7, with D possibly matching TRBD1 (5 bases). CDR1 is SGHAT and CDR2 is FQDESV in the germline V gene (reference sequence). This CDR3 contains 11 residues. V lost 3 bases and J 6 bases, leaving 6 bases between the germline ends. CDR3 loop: CASSFDSEQYF. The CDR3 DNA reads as TGTGCCAGCAGCTTCGACAGCGAGCAGTACTTC.

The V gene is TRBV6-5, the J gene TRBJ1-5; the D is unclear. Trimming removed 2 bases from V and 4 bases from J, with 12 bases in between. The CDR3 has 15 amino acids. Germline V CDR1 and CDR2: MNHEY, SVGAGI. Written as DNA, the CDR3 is TGTGCCAGCAGTTACGAGGGAATAAGGAATCAGCCCCAGCATTTT. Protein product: CASSYEGIRNQPQHF.

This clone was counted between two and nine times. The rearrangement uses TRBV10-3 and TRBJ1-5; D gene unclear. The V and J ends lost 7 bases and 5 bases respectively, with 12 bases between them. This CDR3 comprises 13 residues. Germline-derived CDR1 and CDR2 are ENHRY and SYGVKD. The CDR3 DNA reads TGTGCCATCACACCAGCAAACGATCAGCCCCAGCATTTT. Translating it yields CAITPANDQPQHF.

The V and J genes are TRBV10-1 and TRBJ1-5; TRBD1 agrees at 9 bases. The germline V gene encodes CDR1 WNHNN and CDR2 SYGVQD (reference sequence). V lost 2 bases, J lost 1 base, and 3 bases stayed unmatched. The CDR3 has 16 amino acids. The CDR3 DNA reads TGCGCCAGCAGTGAGAATGACAGGGGGAGCAATCAGCCCCAGCATTTT. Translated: CASSENDRGSNQPQHF.

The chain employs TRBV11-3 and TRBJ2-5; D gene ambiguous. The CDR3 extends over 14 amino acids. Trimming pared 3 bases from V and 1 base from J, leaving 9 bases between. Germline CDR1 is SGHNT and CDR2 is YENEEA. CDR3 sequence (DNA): TGTGCCAGCAGCTTGGGCGGTTTCCAAGAGACCCAGTACTTC. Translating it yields CASSLGGFQETQYF.